Sequencing of this TCR beta chain was carried out in a study of blood T cell repertoires in COVID-19. This CDR3 comprises 13 residues. Germline lookup yields CDR1 LGHNT and CDR2 FRNRAP. Trimming took 8 bases from V and 5 from J; bases not matched to a gene: 5. In the original workflow: Estimates of nucleated cell counts were drawn from the amplification of reference gene primers. TCRdb keeps only in-frame clones here, not all; method: immunoSEQ multiplex PCR. D and trimming were read from the DNA, whereas the V and J calls and clone size are those reported in that table. The table records around 220,000 clones, about 93% of them present only once.

The TCR comes from a woman aged 18-30 years who had recovered from COVID-19. Sequenced sample: PBMCs or T cells enriched from blood (not recorded which). This chain links TRBV12-5 with TRBJ2-2; 7 bases agree with TRBD1. Here the CDR3 DNA reads TGTGCTAGTTGCCGGGACAGTACCGGGGAGCTGTTTTTT. Translated, it gives CASCRDSTGELFF.